This entry lists 11 T cell receptor beta chains sequenced from one sample in a study of control samples from healthy donors and cancer patients. Some clones are missing from TCRdb's copy, which holds only in-frame ones; the method was immunoSEQ multiplex PCR. The data show about 170,000 clones, about 93% seen once. The sequenced material came from blood. The receptors stem from a woman aged 55-69 years in good health.

This rearrangement joins TRBV6-4 to TRBJ1-6; TRBD1 aligns across 11 bases. This CDR3 has 15 residues. V trimming: 6 bases; J trimming: 10 bases; junction bases outside the gene matches: 8. Germline V gives CDR1 MRHNA, CDR2 SNTAGT. The CDR3: CASSATGTGGSPLHF. The CDR3 DNA sequence: TGTGCCAGCAGCGCTACCGGGACAGGGGGGTCACCCCTCCACTTT.

This clone was observed a handful of times. The chain's CDR3 is CASSLQGYGYTF. DNA for the CDR3: TGTGCCAGCAGCTTACAGGGTTATGGCTACACCTTC. The chain links TRBV7-2 to TRBJ1-2, with a weak D call TRBD1 (5 bases). This CDR3 has 12 amino acids. The germline CDR1 and CDR2 sequences are SGHTA and FQGNSA. Trimming cost V 2 bases and J 5 bases, with 6 bases left between them.

This chain links TRBV4-3 with TRBJ1-5; D unresolved. The CDR3 sequence is 13 residues long. V was trimmed by 0 bases and J by 5 bases, leaving 5 bases between them. The germline V gene has CDR1 LGHNA and CDR2 YSLEER. The CDR3 protein is CASSQDSDQPQHF. In DNA, the CDR3 is TGCGCCAGCAGCCAAGATTCGGATCAGCCCCAGCATTTT.

The V call is TRBV9, the J call TRBJ2-1, with 12 bases that match TRBD2. This CDR3 has 16 residues. Trimming took 3 bases from V and 2 from J; bases not matched to a gene: 3. CDR1 SGDLS and CDR2 YYNGEE come from the germline V gene. In DNA, the CDR3 is TGTGCCAGCAGCGGCCCTAGCGGGGGGGCCTACAATGAGCAGTTCTTC. Its protein product is CASSGPSGGAYNEQFF.

This chain connects TRBV19 to TRBJ1-2, with D perhaps TRBD1 (6 bases). Trimming removed 3 bases from V and 3 bases from J, with 8 bases in between. Germline CDR1 LNHDA, CDR2 SQIVND (reference sequence). The CDR3 contains 13 residues. The CDR3 region is CASSISGDYGYTF. As DNA, the CDR3 is TGTGCCAGTAGTATTTCAGGGGACTATGGCTACACCTTC.

V is TRBV9 and J is TRBJ2-3, with 9 bases that match TRBD2. CDR1 and CDR2 from the germline V gene are SGDLS and YYNGEE. Trimming cost V 0 bases and J 1 base; bases outside gene matches: 9. The length of the CDR3 is 18 residues. This CDR3 is CASSVGLAGSGGTDTQYF. CDR3 coding DNA: TGTGCCAGCAGCGTAGGGCTAGCGGGGTCCGGGGGCACAGATACGCAGTATTTT.

The rearrangement links TRBV29-1 to TRBJ2-2; D call uncertain. The germline gives CDR1 SQVTM, CDR2 ANQGSEA. Trimming removed 7 bases from V and 5 bases from J, with 14 bases in between. This CDR3 region has 13 residues. The CDR3 here is CSAGHSRTGELFF. The CDR3 DNA follows: TGCAGCGCCGGGCACAGTCGGACCGGGGAGCTGTTTTTT.

The chain joins TRBV6-2 or TRBV6-3 to TRBJ1-2, with D uncertain. V was cut by 0 bases and J by 4 bases, with 6 bases left in between. CDR1 is MNHEY and CDR2 is SVGEGT in the germline V gene. The CDR3 has 13 amino acids. CDR3 nucleotides: TGTGCCAGCAGTTACTCAGGCATCTATGGCTACACCTTC. Translated: CASSYSGIYGYTF.

This CDR3 reads CASSQVWGQGGNEQFF. For the CDR3, the DNA is TGTGCCAGCAGCCAAGTATGGGGACAGGGAGGTAATGAGCAGTTCTTC. The rearrangement uses TRBV3-1 (or the pseudogene TRBV3-2) and TRBJ2-1, with 9 bases lining up with TRBD1. The CDR3 has 16 amino acids. CDR1 LGHDT and CDR2 YNNKEL come from the germline V gene (reference sequence). The V gene end was trimmed by 1 base and the J gene end by 7 bases; junction bases not matched to a gene: 8.

The chain has TRBV5-5 and TRBJ2-6; 10 nucleotides line up with TRBD1. Germline CDR1 is SGHKS and CDR2 is YYEKEE (reference sequence). The ends lost 3 bases at V and 4 bases at J; junction bases unmatched: 7. This CDR3 is 17 amino acids long. Here the CDR3 DNA reads TGTGCCAGCAGCTCCGGGACAGGGGTCTACGGGGCCAACGTCCTGACTTTC. It codes for CASSSGTGVYGANVLTF.

The chain has TRBV6-5 and TRBJ1-2; D might be TRBD1 (5 bases). The CDR3 totals 13 residues. V was trimmed by 5 bases and J by 6 bases, leaving 13 bases between them. In germline, CDR1 is MNHEY, CDR2 SVGAGI. In DNA form, the CDR3 reads TGTGCCAGCAGTCCTGGGGCAGACCATGGCTACACCTTC. The encoded protein is CASSPGADHGYTF.